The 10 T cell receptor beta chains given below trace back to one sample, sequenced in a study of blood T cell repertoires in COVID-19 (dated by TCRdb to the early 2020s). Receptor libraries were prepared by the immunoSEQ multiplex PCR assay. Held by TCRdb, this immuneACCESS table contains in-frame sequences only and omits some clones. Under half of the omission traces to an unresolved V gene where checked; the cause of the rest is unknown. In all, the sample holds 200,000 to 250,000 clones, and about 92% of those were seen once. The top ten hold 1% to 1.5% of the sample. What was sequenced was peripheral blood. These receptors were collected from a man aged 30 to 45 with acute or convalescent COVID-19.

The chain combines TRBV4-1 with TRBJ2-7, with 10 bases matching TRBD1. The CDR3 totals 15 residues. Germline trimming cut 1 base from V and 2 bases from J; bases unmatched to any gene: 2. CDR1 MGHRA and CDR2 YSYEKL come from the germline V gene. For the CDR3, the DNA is TGCGCCAGCAGCCAAGGACAGGGGGCGCCCTACGAGCAGTACTTC. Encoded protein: CASSQGQGAPYEQYF.

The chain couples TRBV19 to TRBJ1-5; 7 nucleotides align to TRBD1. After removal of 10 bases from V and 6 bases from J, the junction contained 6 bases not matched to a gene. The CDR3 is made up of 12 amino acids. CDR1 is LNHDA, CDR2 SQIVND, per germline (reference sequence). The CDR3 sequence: CATQDRAQPQHF. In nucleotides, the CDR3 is TGTGCCACACAAGACAGGGCTCAGCCCCAGCATTTT. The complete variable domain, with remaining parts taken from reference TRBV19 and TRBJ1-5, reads DGGITQSPKYLFRKEGQNVTLSCEQNLNHDAMYWYRQDPGQGLRLIYYSQIVNDFQKGDIAEGYSVSREKKESFPLTVTSAQKNPTAFYLCATQDRAQPQHFGDGTRLSIL.

The CDR3 region is CASRARGAKETQYF. The CDR3 DNA reads TGTGCCAGCAGAGCTAGGGGCGCGAAAGAGACCCAGTACTTC. The J gene is TRBJ2-5, the V gene TRBV11-2, with TRBD1 as a possible D gene (5 bases). V lost 6 bases to trimming and J lost 3 bases, with 14 bases between them. Germline V lookup: CDR1 SGHAT, CDR2 FQNNGV. The CDR3 runs 14 residues.

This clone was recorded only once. CDR3 in DNA: TGTGCCAGCAGCTTAGCGACAGGGCCGCTAGGCTACACCTTC. This gives the protein CASSLATGPLGYTF. V gene TRBV7-9 combines with J gene TRBJ1-2, with 7 bases fitting TRBD1. The germline gives CDR1 SEHNR, CDR2 FQNEAQ (reference sequence). The V gene end was trimmed by 0 bases and the J gene end by 8 bases; junction bases not matched to a gene: 6. This CDR3 spans 14 amino acids.

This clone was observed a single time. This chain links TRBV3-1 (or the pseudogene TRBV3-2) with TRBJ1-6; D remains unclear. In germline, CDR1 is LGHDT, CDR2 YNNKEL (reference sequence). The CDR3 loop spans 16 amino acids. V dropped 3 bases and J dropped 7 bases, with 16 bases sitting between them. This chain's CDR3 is CASSQYSGRQNSPLHF. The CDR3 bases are TGTGCCAGCAGCCAGTATAGCGGCAGACAAAATTCACCCCTCCACTTT.

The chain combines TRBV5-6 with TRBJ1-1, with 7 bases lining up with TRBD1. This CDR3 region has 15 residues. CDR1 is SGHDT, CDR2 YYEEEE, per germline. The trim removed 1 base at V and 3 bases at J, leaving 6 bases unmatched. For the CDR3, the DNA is TGTGCCAGCAGCTTGATCCAGGGGGAAGACACTGAAGCTTTCTTT. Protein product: CASSLIQGEDTEAFF.

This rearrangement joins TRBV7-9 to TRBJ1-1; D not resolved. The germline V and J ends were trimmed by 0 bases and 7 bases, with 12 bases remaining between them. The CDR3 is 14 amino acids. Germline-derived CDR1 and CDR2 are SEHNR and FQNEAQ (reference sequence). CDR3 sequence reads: CASSLALPSGEAFF. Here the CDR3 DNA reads TGTGCCAGCAGCTTAGCCTTACCTAGTGGTGAAGCTTTCTTT.

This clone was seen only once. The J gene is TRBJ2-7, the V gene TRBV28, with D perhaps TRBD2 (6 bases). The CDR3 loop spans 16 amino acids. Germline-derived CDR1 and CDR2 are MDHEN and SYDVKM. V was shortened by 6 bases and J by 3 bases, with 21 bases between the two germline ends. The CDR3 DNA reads TGTGCCAGCAGCTCTAGACAGCGACTAGGAAACTACGAGCAGTACTTC. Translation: CASSSRQRLGNYEQYF.

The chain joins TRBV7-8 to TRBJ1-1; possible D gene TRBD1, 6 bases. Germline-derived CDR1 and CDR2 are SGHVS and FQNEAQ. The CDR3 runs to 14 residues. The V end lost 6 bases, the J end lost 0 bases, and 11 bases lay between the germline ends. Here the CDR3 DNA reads TGTGCCAGCAGGTACAGGGACATGAACACTGAAGCTTTCTTT. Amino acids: CASRYRDMNTEAFF.

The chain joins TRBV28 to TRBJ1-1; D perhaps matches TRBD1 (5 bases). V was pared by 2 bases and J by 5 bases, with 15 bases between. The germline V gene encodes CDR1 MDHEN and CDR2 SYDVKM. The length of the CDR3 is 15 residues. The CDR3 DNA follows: TGTGCCAGCAGTTTAATTCGGGGGAGATATACTGAAGCTTTCTTT. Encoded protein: CASSLIRGRYTEAFF. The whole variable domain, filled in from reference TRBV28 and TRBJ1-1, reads DVKVTQSSRYLVKRTGEKVFLECVQDMDHENMFWYRQDPGLGLRLIYFSYDVKMKEKGDIPEGYSVSREKKERFSLILESASTNQTSMYLCASSLIRGRYTEAFFGQGTRLTVV.